The rows below give T cell receptor beta chains drawn from one sample of a study of CD8+ T cells in alopecia areata. TCRdb's table, derived via immunoSEQ multiplex PCR, lists solely in-frame clones and lacks some. Of approximately 59,000 clones listed, about 44% are singletons. The sequences come from CD8+ T cells sorted from blood, collected at week 0. The receptors come from a human donor with alopecia areata. The CDR3 runs from the conserved cysteine through the conserved F or W. The D gene is left open where the match is weak. Clone sizes are given selectively: once, few, many, or a class where the clone is expanded.

clone size	V gene	J gene	D gene	CDR3 DNA	CDR3 protein
-	TRBV29-1	TRBJ2-2	-	TGCAGCGTTGCCAAGGGAAGCGGCACCGGGGAGCTGTTTTTT	CSVAKGSGTGELFF
-	TRBV11-1	TRBJ2-1	TRBD2	TGCGCCAGCAGCCAAGGACTAGCCCCCTACAATGAGCAGTTCTTC	CASSQGLAPYNEQFF
-	TRBV7-9	TRBJ2-1	-	TGTGCCAGCAGCTTAGTAGCTCTCCACAATGAGCAGTTCTTC	CASSLVALHNEQFF
few	TRBV7-9	TRBJ1-2	-	TGTGCCAGCAGCCCGTACGGATCAGCTAACTATGGCTACACCTTC	CASSPYGSANYGYTF
-	TRBV4-1	TRBJ2-7	-	TGCGCCAGCAGCCACCAATCCACCTACGAGCAGTACTTC	CASSHQSTYEQYF
-	TRBV4-3	TRBJ2-7	TRBD2	TGCGCCAGCAGCCAAGAATACAGCCGACTAGCGGGATCCTACGAGCAGTACTTC	CASSQEYSRLAGSYEQYF
few	TRBV29-1	TRBJ2-1	-	TGCAGCCTCTTTGCGTCCTACAATGAGCAGTTCTTC	CSLFASYNEQFF
few	TRBV15	TRBJ1-5	TRBD1	TGTGCCACCAGCGAGGGACAGGGGAGACATCAGCCCCAGCATTTT	CATSEGQGRHQPQHF
few	TRBV7-2	TRBJ2-2	-	TGTGCCAGCAGCTTATATCCTCCCGGGGAGCTGTTTTTT	CASSLYPPGELFF
-	TRBV30	TRBJ2-3	-	TGTGCCTGGAGTCTGAGGGCAGATACGCAGTATTTT	CAWSLRADTQYF
-	TRBV29-1	TRBJ2-3	-	TGCAGCGTTGTACCGCCTAGCGGCACAGATACGCAGTATTTT	CSVVPPSGTDTQYF
medium-sized	TRBV6-6	TRBJ2-4	-	TGTGCCAGCAGTCCAGGGGCGAACATTCAGTACTTC	CASSPGANIQYF
-	TRBV25-1	TRBJ1-5	-	TGTGCCAGCATTGGGGGAGGACAGCCCCAGCATTTT	CASIGGGQPQHF
few	TRBV2	TRBJ1-2	TRBD1	TGTGCCAGCAGTGACAAGGGGGCAGGCTATGGCTACACCTTC	CASSDKGAGYGYTF
-	TRBV30	TRBJ2-3	TRBD1	TGTGCCTGGAGTCCGGGACAGGGGACAGCTACGCAGTATTTT	CAWSPGQGTATQYF
-	TRBV2	TRBJ2-3	-	TGTGCCCGCGGCACTGAGGGCACAGATACGCAGTATTTT	CARGTEGTDTQYF
-	TRBV30	TRBJ2-6	-	TGTGCCTGGAGTACAGAGCATCACCCCTCTGGGGCCAACGTCCTGACTTTC	CAWSTEHHPSGANVLTF